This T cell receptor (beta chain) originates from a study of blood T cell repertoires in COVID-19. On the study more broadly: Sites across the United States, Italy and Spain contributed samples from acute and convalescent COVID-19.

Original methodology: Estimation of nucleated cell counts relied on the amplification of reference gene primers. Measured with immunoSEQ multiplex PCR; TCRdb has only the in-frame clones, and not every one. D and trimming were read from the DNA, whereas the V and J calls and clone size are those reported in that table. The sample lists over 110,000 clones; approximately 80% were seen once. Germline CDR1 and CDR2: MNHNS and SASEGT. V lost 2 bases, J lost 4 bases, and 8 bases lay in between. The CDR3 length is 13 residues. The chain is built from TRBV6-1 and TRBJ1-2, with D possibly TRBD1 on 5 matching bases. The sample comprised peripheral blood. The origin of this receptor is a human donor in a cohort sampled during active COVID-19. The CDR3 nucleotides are TGTGCCAGCAGTGAATTGGGGGGCTATGGCTACACCTTC. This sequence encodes CASSELGGYGYTF.